This T cell receptor (beta chain) was identified during a study of T cell responses to AZD1222 COVID-19 vaccine. General study results and limits: Targets within unmutated variant regions were reportedly found for nearly half of spike-specific TCRs. Clonal diversity was possibly underestimated; the donors were predominantly white British and more often female. Two AZD1222 doses significantly raised spike-specific TCR breadth and depth over controls. Seropositive at baseline were only 5 to 7 AZD1222 recipients.

On this clone itself: Its antigen is not known.

The CDR3 has 11 residues. Germline V lookup: CDR1 KGHSH, CDR2 LQKENI. V dropped 2 bases and J dropped 8 bases, with 3 bases sitting between them. Assay: immunoSEQ multiplex PCR; the TCRdb copy retains only in-frame clones and omits some. The repertoire includes approximately 83,000 clones, about 93% of them detected once, and 4.5% sits in the top ten. The sequenced sample was peripheral blood, obtained on day 0 of MenACWY control vaccination. The receptor was derived from an adult in good health. This chain connects TRBV18 to TRBJ1-4; D call uncertain. CDR3 sequence (DNA): TGTGCCAGCTCACCAGGAGAAAAACTGTTTTTT. Protein product: CASSPGEKLFF. Combining the CDR3 with reference TRBV18 and TRBJ1-4 gives the whole variable domain NAGVMQNPRHLVRRRGQEARLRCSPMKGHSHVYWYRQLPEEGLKFMVYLQKENIIDESGMPKERFSAEFPKEGPSILRIQQVVRGDSAAYFCASSPGEKLFFGSGTQLSVL.